This T cell receptor beta chain was identified during a study of blood T cell repertoires in COVID-19. Study in general: Sites in the United States, Italy and Spain provided acute and convalescent COVID-19 samples. T cells, B-cell-depleted T cells, or PBMCs provided the cDNA or gDNA that served as material.

The ends lost 8 bases at V and 2 bases at J; junction bases unmatched: 9. The V gene's germline CDR1 is SNHLY and CDR2 FYNNEI. There are 15 residues in the CDR3. Per the original methods: By means of reference gene primer amplification, nucleated cell counts were estimated. Only in-frame clones appear in the TCRdb table, and some are missing; sequencing was by immunoSEQ multiplex PCR. D and trimming were read from the DNA, whereas the V and J calls and clone size are those reported in that table. In the table there are 88,000 or so clones, over 75% of which are singletons. Sequencing was done on a sample of peripheral blood. The TCR originated in a man aged 55 to 70 with acute or convalescent COVID-19. The rearrangement uses TRBV2 and TRBJ2-1; 7 nucleotides agree with TRBD2. CDR3 sequence: CASLQASGAYNEQFF. CDR3 in DNA: TGTGCCAGCCTACAGGCTAGCGGAGCCTACAATGAGCAGTTCTTC.